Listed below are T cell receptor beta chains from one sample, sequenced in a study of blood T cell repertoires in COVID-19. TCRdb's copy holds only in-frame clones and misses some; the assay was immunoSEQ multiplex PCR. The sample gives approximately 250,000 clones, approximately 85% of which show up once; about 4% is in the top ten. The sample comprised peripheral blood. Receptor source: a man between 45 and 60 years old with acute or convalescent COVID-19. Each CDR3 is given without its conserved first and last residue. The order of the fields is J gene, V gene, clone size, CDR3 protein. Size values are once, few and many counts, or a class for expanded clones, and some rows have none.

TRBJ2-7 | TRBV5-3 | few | ARSPGGLAGDIGEQY
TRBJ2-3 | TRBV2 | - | ASSGPGITDTQY
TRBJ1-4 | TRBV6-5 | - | ASSYTGRNEKLF
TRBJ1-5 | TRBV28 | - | ASSRNKGGGGNQPQH
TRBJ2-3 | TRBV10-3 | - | AISERTSAELTQY
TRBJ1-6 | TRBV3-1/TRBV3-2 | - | ASSVQGTGTYNSPLH
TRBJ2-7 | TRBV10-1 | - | ASSDPSRGASYEQY
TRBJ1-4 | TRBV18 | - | ASSPLTAREEKLF
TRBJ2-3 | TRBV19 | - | ASSTSGGTDTQY
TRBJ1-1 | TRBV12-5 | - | ASGTGQGHTEAF
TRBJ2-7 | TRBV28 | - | ASSLDRKKQY
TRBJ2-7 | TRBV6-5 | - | ASRPGQSSYEQY
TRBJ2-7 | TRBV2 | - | ASRASQEYEQY
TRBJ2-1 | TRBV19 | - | ASSIGLADYNEQF
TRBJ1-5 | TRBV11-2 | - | ASSAGTGNSNQPQH
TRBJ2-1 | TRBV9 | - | ASSPKGTSGGYNEQF
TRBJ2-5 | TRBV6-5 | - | ASSEGPQRAETQY
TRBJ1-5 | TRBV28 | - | ASSSMTGPNQPQH
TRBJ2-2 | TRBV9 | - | ASSSRSIGELF
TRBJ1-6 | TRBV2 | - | ASSPREESPLH
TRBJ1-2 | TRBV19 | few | ASNPSRGAGYT
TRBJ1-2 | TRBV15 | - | ATSRDRQGGYGYT
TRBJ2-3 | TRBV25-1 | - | ASRRDYDTDTQY
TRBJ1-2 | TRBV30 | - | AWSTSGRAGYT
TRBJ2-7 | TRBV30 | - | AWSVYRKSYEQY
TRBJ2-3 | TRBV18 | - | ASSPLTGEDTQY
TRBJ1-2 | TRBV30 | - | AWGQGAGGYT
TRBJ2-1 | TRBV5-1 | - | ASSPSGGGDNEQF
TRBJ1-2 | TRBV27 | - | ASKVEGTYGYT
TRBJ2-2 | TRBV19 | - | ASSEKPGDTGELF
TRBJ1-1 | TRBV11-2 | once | ASSLGGRGRPNTEAF
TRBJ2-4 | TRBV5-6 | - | ASSLSHIQY
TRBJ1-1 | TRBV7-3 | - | ASSLMVREGTEAF
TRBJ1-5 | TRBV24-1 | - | ATSDGQGRSNQPQH
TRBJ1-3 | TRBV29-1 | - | SVEGAWPGAGNTIY
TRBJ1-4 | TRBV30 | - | AWSVGTGGLYNEKLF
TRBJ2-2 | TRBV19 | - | ASRQGAGELF
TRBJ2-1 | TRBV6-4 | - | ASSDSTSGSSYNEQF
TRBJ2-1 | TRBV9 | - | ASSVVGDRENEQF
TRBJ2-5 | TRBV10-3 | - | AISMEGARGGETQY
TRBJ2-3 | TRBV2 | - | ASSEGGQGYPQY
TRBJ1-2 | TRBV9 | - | ASSVGSHGYT
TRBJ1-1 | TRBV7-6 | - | ASSRTGGGEAF
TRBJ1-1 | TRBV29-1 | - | SVVTGGTEAF
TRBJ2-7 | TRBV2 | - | ASKVATSAYEQY
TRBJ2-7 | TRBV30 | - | AWEGQGAYEQY
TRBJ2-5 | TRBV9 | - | ASSVEGGDLQETQY
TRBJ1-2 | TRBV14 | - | ASSQGTHPYYGYT
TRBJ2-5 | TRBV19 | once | ASSPGQQETQY
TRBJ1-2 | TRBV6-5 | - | ASSYFRGIDGYT
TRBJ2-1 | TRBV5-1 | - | ASNRLGQGSYNEQF
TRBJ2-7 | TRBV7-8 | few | ASSLILAEQY
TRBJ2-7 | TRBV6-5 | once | ASTRGTGASEQY
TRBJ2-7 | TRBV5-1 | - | ASSPGPTSTYEQY
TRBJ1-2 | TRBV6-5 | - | ASSYGRYGYT